This TCR beta chain stems from a study of T cell responses to AZD1222 COVID-19 vaccine. Study results and limitations: Clonal diversity may have been underestimated, and the donors were mostly white British, with more females than males.

Here immunoSEQ multiplex PCR was the method, and the copy in TCRdb shows in-frame clones only, minus some. Of 250,000 or so clones in the sample, about 92% are singletons; the top ten hold 0.5% to 0.7%. As for this clone: Its specificity is unknown.

Germline CDR1 and CDR2: SEHNR and FQNEAQ (reference sequence). Trimming cost V 5 bases and J 8 bases; bases outside gene matches: 2. This CDR3 spans 11 amino acids. This TCR was sampled from an adult in good health. The sample here was peripheral blood, taken on day 0 of AZD1222 vaccination. The V call is TRBV7-9, the J call TRBJ1-1; TRBD1 matches 7 bases. CDR3: CASSLQGEAFF. The CDR3 DNA is TGTGCCAGCAGCCTACAGGGGGAAGCTTTCTTT.